This TCR beta chain was identified in a study of siplizumab effects on memory and regulatory T cells. To note about this clone: The antigen is undetermined.

Using immunoSEQ multiplex PCR, the repertoire was profiled, and TCRdb retains in-frame clones only, with some absent. Here the sample spans roughly 50,000 clones, about 93% being singletons. Per the germline V gene, CDR1 is SGHRS and CDR2 is YFSETQ. V lost 4 bases and J lost 5, with 18 bases in between. The CDR3 runs to 15 residues. Whole-study findings and limits: Naive T cells apparently outstripped memory cells in diversity and seemed major alloresponse contributors.

Sequenced sample: CD8+ T cells sorted from blood. V usage is TRBV5-1 and J usage is TRBJ1-1; a possible D gene is TRBD1 (6 bases). This TCR was recovered from a human donor in good health. This chain's CDR3 is CASSIHPGEVTEAFF. The CDR3 bases are TGCGCCAGCAGCATACACCCAGGGGAGGTAACTGAAGCTTTCTTT. Drawing the rest from reference TRBV5-1 and TRBJ1-1, the complete variable domain is KAGVTQTPRYLIKTRGQQVTLSCSPISGHRSVSWYQQTPGQGLQFLFEYFSETQRNKGNFPGRFSGRQFSNSRSEMNVSTLELGDSALYLCASSIHPGEVTEAFFGQGTRLTVV.